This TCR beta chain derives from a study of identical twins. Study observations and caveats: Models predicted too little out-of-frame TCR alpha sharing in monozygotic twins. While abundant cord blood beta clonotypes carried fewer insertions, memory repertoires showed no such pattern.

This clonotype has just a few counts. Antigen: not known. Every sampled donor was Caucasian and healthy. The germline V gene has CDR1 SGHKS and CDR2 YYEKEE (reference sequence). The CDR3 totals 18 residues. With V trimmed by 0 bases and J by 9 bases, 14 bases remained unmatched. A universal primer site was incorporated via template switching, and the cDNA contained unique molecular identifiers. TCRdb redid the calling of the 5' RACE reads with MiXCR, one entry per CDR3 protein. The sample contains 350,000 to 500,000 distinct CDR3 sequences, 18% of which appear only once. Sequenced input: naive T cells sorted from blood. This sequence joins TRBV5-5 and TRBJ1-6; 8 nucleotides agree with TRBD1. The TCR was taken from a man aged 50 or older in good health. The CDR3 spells CASSLGTGRLTIGSPLHF. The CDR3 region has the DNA TGTGCCAGCAGCTTGGGGACAGGGCGCTTGACTATAGGTTCACCCCTCCACTTT.